The clone carrying this T cell receptor beta chain was picked up one time. The target antigen is unknown. The data derive from a study of PD-1 blockade in classical Hodgkin lymphoma. Study results and caveats: Individuals initiating nivolumab under 1 year after ASCT were excluded. Newly diagnosed patients reportedly trailed healthy donors in baseline TCR diversity.

Relapse was seen in all patients after autologous stem cell transplantation, and brentuximab vedotin exposure was variable. This CDR3 is 13 amino acids long. Per the germline V gene, CDR1 is GTSNPN and CDR2 is SVGIG (reference sequence). Trimming took off 3 bases at V and 2 bases at J, with 8 bases between the two ends. TCRdb's copy holds only in-frame clones and misses some; the assay was immunoSEQ multiplex PCR. Here the sample spans approximately 50,000 clones, around 78% being singletons. The sequences come from peripheral blood mononuclear cells (PBMCs), collected before the second cycle of nivolumab. This clonotype was obtained from a human donor with classical Hodgkin lymphoma. This rearrangement joins TRBV30 to TRBJ1-3, with D possibly matching TRBD1 (6 bases). CDR3 DNA sequence: TGTGCCTGGAGGAGGGGGGCTGGAAACACCATATATTTT. Its translation: CAWRRGAGNTIYF.